Presented here are 24 T cell receptor beta chains from one specimen sequenced in a study of T cells after posttransplantation cyclophosphamide. Cyclophosphamide on days +3 and +4 followed busulfan-fludarabine conditioning and a marrow graft. The protocol was immunoSEQ multiplex PCR, while the TCRdb copy is restricted to in-frame clones and leaves out a portion. The repertoire has around 2,600 clones, around 68% of them found once; the top ten carry roughly 25%. The input for sequencing was PBMCs, taken 30 days after allogeneic stem cell transplant with posttransplant cyclophosphamide. The receptors were sampled from a female patient aged 45-65 years who received an allogeneic stem cell transplant from a related donor, was CMV-positive, and had no GVHD. Some T cells may be graft donor cells.

V gene TRBV5-4 combines with J gene TRBJ2-7; 7 bases agree with TRBD1. The ends lost 4 bases at V and 5 bases at J; junction bases unmatched: 6. Germline V gene sequence: CDR1 SGHNT, CDR2 YYREEE (reference sequence). CDR3 length equals 13 residues. The CDR3 DNA reads as TGTGCCAGCAGCCTCCTAGACAGGGACGAGCAGTACTTC. Translated: CASSLLDRDEQYF. The variable domain in full, completed from reference TRBV5-4 and TRBJ2-7, reads ETGVTQSPTHLIKTRGQQVTLRCSSQSGHNTVSWYQQALGQGPQFIFQYYREEENGRGNFPPRFSGLQFPNYSSELNVNALELDDSALYLCASSLLDRDEQYFGPGTRLTVT.

The rearrangement uses TRBV19 and TRBJ2-5; 8 nucleotides line up with TRBD2. Gene TRBJ2-7 matches the end of the DNA better, so the J call may be wrong. The CDR3 is made up of 14 amino acids. Germline CDR1 LNHDA, CDR2 SQIVND (reference sequence). Written as DNA, the CDR3 is TGTGCCAGTAGTAGCGGGGGGCCTTCCTACGAGCAGTACTTC. Protein: CASSSGGPSYEQYF.

This chain connects TRBV9 to TRBJ2-3; 13 bases line up with TRBD2. With V trimmed by 3 bases and J by 6 bases, 7 bases remained unmatched. Germline V gene lookup returns CDR1 SGDLS and CDR2 YYNGEE. This CDR3 is built from 16 residues. CDR3 sequence: CASSAKLAGGVDTQYF. The CDR3, as DNA: TGTGCCAGCAGCGCGAAACTAGCGGGGGGGGTGGATACGCAGTATTTT.

The chain carries TRBV19 and TRBJ1-1, with TRBD1 as a possible D gene (6 bases). The V and J ends lost 7 bases and 1 base respectively, with 16 bases between them. In germline, CDR1 is LNHDA, CDR2 SQIVND (reference sequence). The CDR3 runs 15 residues. The CDR3 loop is CASTPDRTQNTEAFF. DNA of the CDR3: TGTGCCAGTACCCCCGACAGGACTCAGAACACTGAAGCTTTCTTT.

This chain uses TRBV27 with TRBJ2-7; 12 bases are a match to TRBD2. This CDR3 is 15 amino acids long. CDR1 is MNHEY and CDR2 is SMNVEV in the germline V gene (reference sequence). Unmatched junction bases numbered 7, after V lost 10 bases and J lost 0 bases. The CDR3 sequence is CATSMTSGGSYEQYF. The CDR3 DNA is TGTGCCACCTCCATGACTAGCGGGGGCTCCTACGAGCAGTACTTC.

The chain joins TRBV6-5 to TRBJ2-1, with 9 bases matching TRBD2. There are 16 residues in the CDR3. Trimming cost V 3 bases and J 9 bases; bases outside gene matches: 12. Germline CDR1 MNHEY, CDR2 SVGAGI. CDR3: CASSYILRGGGGEQFF. CDR3 DNA sequence: TGTGCCAGCAGTTATATATTGCGGGGGGGCGGTGGTGAGCAGTTCTTC.

This clone was detected once. The CDR3 loop reads CASSARQGVNTGELFF. CDR3 coding DNA: TGTGCCAGCAGTGCGCGACAGGGGGTGAACACCGGGGAGCTGTTTTTT. The J gene is TRBJ2-2, the V gene TRBV6-1; 9 nucleotides agree with TRBD1. With 4 bases clipped from V and 1 base from J, the junction kept 4 bases outside the gene matches. Germline V gene lookup returns CDR1 MNHNS and CDR2 SASEGT. This CDR3 spans 16 amino acids.

The chain combines TRBV27 with TRBJ1-6; D unresolved. The CDR3 is 16 amino acids. Deletions cut 0 bases from V and 0 bases from J, with 6 bases between. The V gene's germline CDR1 is MNHEY and CDR2 SMNVEV (reference sequence). The CDR3 DNA follows: TGTGCCAGCAGTTTATCAGTGAGCTCCTATAATTCACCCCTCCACTTT. It is translated as CASSLSVSSYNSPLHF.

Only a few counts were recorded for this clone. V usage is TRBV19 and J usage is TRBJ1-4; possible D gene TRBD1, 6 bases. There are 15 residues in the CDR3. In germline, CDR1 is LNHDA, CDR2 SQIVND (reference sequence). The ends were cut back, 6 bases at V and 8 bases at J, with 19 bases in the middle. The CDR3 reads CASSVSTGWGEKLFF. The CDR3 DNA is TGTGCCAGTAGCGTATCGACAGGTTGGGGGGAAAAACTGTTTTTT.

The table lists this clone with a few counts. The chain is built from TRBV29-1 and TRBJ2-1; 9 bases match TRBD1. The CDR3 length is 15 residues. Germline assignment: CDR1 SQVTM and CDR2 ANQGSEA. Unmatched junction bases numbered 8, after V lost 4 bases and J lost 4 bases. The CDR3 DNA is TGCAGCGTTGCCCCCGGACAGGGGTTATACAATGAGCAGTTCTTC. It yields the protein CSVAPGQGLYNEQFF.

This clone was seen a few times. The chain is built from TRBV9 and TRBJ2-7; D is possibly TRBD1 (5 bases). The CDR3 spans 14 residues. The germline V gene has CDR1 SGDLS and CDR2 YYNGEE. V was cut by 0 bases and J by 4 bases, with 11 bases left in between. CDR3 bases: TGTGCCAGCAGCGTAGCTGCCTCAGGGTACGAGCAGTACTTC. Translated, it gives CASSVAASGYEQYF.

Only a few counts were recorded for this clone. The chain combines TRBV7-8 with TRBJ1-2; a possible D gene is TRBD1 (6 bases). In germline, CDR1 is SGHVS, CDR2 FQNEAQ. The V end was cut by 5 bases, the J end by 5 bases, with 15 bases between. The CDR3 totals 14 residues. The CDR3 sequence: CASSPMGGAYGYTF. The CDR3 DNA is TGTGCCAGCAGCCCAATGGGGGGGGCTTATGGCTACACCTTC.

The chain uses TRBV19 and TRBJ2-7; 7 bases are a match to TRBD2. The V gene's germline CDR1 is LNHDA and CDR2 SQIVND (reference sequence). This CDR3 has 14 amino acids. The V and J ends lost 5 bases and 0 bases, in that order; junction bases with no gene match: 4. CDR3 DNA sequence: TGTGCCAGTAGTCTCCGGGACTACTCCTACGAGCAGTACTTC. Translating gives CASSLRDYSYEQYF.

This clone is deemed medium-sized. This chain uses TRBV25-1 with TRBJ1-6; weak D call: TRBD1 (5 bases). Germline CDR1 reads MGHDK; CDR2 reads SYGVNS. V was cut by 3 bases and J by 6 bases, with 12 bases left in between. The CDR3 covers 15 residues. The CDR3 DNA reads as TGTGCCAGCAGTGACCTGGGGGGTCCTAATTCACCCCTCCACTTT. Encoded protein: CASSDLGGPNSPLHF.

This chain links TRBV14 with TRBJ2-1; D gene uncertain. The CDR3 loop spans 12 amino acids. Germline assignment: CDR1 SGHDN and CDR2 FVKESK. The V and J ends lost 5 bases and 10 bases respectively, with 12 bases between them. The CDR3 sequence is CASSTAGYEQFF. The CDR3 coding sequence is TGTGCCAGCAGCACAGCTGGCTACGAGCAGTTCTTC.

This clone was found a few times. The rearrangement joins TRBV27 to TRBJ2-3; D is ambiguous. V lost 1 base, J lost 2 bases, and 13 bases lay in between. The CDR3 runs 16 residues. Germline V CDR1 and CDR2: MNHEY, SMNVEV (reference sequence). CDR3 sequence: CASSLYSRPYTDTQYF. The CDR3 DNA is TGTGCCAGCAGTTTATACTCTAGACCCTACACAGATACGCAGTATTTT.

This clone has more than one count but fewer than ten. The CDR3 DNA follows: TGTGCCAGCAGCTCAGTAGGGACAGGGCCGTATCCGAACACCGGGGAGCTGTTTTTT. This sequence encodes CASSSVGTGPYPNTGELFF. This chain links TRBV5-8 with TRBJ2-2; 9 bases map to TRBD1. CDR3 length: 19 amino acids. The trim removed 3 bases at V and 0 bases at J, leaving 12 bases unmatched. Per germline, CDR1 SGHTS and CDR2 YDEGEE.

This chain links TRBV11-2 with TRBJ2-1; 14 bases fit TRBD2. The length of the CDR3 is 16 residues. The ends lost 0 bases at V and 9 bases at J; junction bases unmatched: 4. Per the germline V gene, CDR1 is SGHAT and CDR2 is FQNNGV. The CDR3 sequence: CASSLEGLAGVSEQFF. The CDR3 bases are TGTGCCAGCAGCTTAGAGGGACTAGCGGGAGTCAGTGAGCAGTTCTTC.

Comment on this clone: Because the CDR3 is missing its conserved closing phenylalanine or tryptophan, this is likely a read error. V gene TRBV19 combines with J gene TRBJ1-2; tentative D call: TRBD1 (6 bases). The V and J ends lost 5 bases and 4 bases respectively, with 17 bases between them. The germline V gene encodes CDR1 LNHDA and CDR2 SQIVND (reference sequence). This CDR3 comprises 15 residues. The CDR3 DNA reads as TGTGCCAGTAGTCCTACCTACAGGGAAGTCTATGGCTACACCTCC. This codes for CASSPTYREVYGYTS.

The J gene is TRBJ2-7, the V gene TRBV16; TRBD1 aligns across 7 bases. CDR1 is KGHSY and CDR2 is FQNENV in the germline V gene. The CDR3 covers 13 residues. V shed 2 bases and J 3 bases; nucleotides not matched to a gene: 1. The CDR3, as DNA: TGTGCCAGCAGCCAAGCAGGGGGCTACGAGCAGTACTTC. Protein: CASSQAGGYEQYF.

This chain links TRBV5-1 with TRBJ1-4, with D unresolved. The CDR3 sequence is 14 residues long. Germline values: CDR1 SGHRS, CDR2 YFSETQ. V lost 0 bases and J lost 8, with 11 bases in between. The CDR3 spells CASSLVGEEEKLFF. The DNA for the CDR3 is TGCGCCAGCAGCTTGGTCGGGGAGGAAGAAAAACTGTTTTTT.

Only a few counts were recorded for this clone. V and J are TRBV5-1 and TRBJ2-1; D is perhaps TRBD1 (6 bases). The CDR3 sequence is 14 residues long. The V and J ends lost 2 bases and 9 bases respectively, with 15 bases between them. Germline V gene data show CDR1 as SGHRS and CDR2 as YFSETQ. CDR3 sequence reads: CASSFGQGFGEQFF. CDR3 nucleotides: TGCGCCAGCAGCTTCGGGCAGGGGTTCGGTGAGCAGTTCTTC.

This rearrangement joins TRBV6-1 to TRBJ2-5; 14 nucleotides match TRBD2. Matching the DNA end better, TRBJ2-7 makes the J call doubtful. Per the germline V gene, CDR1 is MNHNS and CDR2 is SASEGT. The CDR3 sequence is 15 residues long. The DNA for the CDR3 is TGTGCCAGCTGGGGACTAGCGGGAGCCACCTACGAGCAGTACTTC. Protein product: CASWGLAGATYEQYF.

This sequence joins TRBV4-1 and TRBJ2-3; 7 nucleotides agree with TRBD2. This CDR3 spans 15 amino acids. The germline gives CDR1 MGHRA, CDR2 YSYEKL. J was trimmed by 4 bases and V by 3 bases; bases with no gene match: 7. CDR3 in amino acids: CASSQSGKFADTQYF. The CDR3 DNA sequence: TGCGCCAGCAGCCAGAGCGGGAAGTTCGCAGATACGCAGTATTTT.